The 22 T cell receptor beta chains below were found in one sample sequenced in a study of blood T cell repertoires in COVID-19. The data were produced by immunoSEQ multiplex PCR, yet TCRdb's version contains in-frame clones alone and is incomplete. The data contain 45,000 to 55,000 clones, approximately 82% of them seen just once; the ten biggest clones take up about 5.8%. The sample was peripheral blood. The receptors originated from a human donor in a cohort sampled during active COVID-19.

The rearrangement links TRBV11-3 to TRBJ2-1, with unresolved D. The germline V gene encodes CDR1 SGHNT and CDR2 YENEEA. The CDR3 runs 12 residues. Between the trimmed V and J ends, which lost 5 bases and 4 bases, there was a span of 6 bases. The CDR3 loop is CASSPGYNEQFF. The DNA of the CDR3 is TGTGCCAGCAGCCCCGGGTACAATGAGCAGTTCTTC.

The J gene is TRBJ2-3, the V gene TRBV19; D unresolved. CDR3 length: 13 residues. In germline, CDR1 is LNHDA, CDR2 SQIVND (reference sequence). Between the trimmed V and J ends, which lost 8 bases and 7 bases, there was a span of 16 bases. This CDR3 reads CASQIPGGNTQYF. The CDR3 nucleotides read TGTGCCAGTCAGATCCCGGGTGGAAATACGCAGTATTTT.

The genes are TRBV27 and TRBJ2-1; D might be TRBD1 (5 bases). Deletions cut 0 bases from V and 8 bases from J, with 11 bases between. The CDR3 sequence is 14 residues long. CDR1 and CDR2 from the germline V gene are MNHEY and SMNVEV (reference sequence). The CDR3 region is CASSLSVRADEQFF. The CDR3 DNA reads TGTGCCAGCAGTTTATCGGTCAGGGCGGATGAGCAGTTCTTC.

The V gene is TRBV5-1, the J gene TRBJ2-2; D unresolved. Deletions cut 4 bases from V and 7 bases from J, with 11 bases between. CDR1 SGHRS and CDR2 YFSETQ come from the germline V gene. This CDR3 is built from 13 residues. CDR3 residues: CASSRYENGELFF. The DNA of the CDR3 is TGCGCCAGCAGCAGATACGAGAACGGGGAGCTGTTTTTT.

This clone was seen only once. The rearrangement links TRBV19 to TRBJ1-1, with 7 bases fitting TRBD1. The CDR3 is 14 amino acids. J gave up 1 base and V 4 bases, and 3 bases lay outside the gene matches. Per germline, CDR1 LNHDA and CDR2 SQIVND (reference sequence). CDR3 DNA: TGTGCCAGTAGTACAAGACAGGGGAACACTGAAGCTTTCTTT. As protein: CASSTRQGNTEAFF.

DNA for the CDR3: TGCGCCAGCAGTGTTGACACTGATCAGCCCCAGCATTTT. Encoded protein: CASSVDTDQPQHF. V and J are TRBV10-2 and TRBJ1-5, with no clear D. The germline V gene encodes CDR1 WSHSY and CDR2 SAAADI. This CDR3 spans 13 amino acids. Trimming took 4 bases from V and 5 from J, leaving 9 bases between them.

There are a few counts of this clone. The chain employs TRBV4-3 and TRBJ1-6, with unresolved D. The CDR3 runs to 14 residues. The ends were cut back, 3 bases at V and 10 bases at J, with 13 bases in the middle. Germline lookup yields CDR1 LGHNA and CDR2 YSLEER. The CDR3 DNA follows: TGCGCCAGCAGCCAGGCCGGAGGGAACTCACCCCTCCACTTT. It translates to CASSQAGGNSPLHF.

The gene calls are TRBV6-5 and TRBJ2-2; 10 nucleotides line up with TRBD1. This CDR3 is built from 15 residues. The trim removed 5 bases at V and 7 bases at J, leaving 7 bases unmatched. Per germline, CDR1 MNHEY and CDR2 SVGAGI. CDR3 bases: TGTGCCAGCAGTATGGACAGGGGGAATGTCGGGGAGCTGTTTTTT. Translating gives CASSMDRGNVGELFF.

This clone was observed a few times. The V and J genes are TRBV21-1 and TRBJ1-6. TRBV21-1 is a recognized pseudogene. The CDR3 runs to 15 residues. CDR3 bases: TGTGCCAGCAGCAGAGGGAGCTCCTATAATTCACCCCTCCACTTT. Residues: CASSRGSSYNSPLHF.

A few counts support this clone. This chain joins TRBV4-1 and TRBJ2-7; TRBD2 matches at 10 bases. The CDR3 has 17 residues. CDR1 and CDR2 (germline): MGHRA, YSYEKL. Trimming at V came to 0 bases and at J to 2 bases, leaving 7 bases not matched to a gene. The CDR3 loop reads CASSQEGLADDTYEQYF. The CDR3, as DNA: TGCGCCAGCAGCCAAGAAGGACTAGCGGACGATACCTACGAGCAGTACTTC.

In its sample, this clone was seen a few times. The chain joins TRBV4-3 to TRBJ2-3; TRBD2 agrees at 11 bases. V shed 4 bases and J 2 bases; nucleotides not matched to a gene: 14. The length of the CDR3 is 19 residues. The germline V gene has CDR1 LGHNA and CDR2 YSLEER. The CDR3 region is CASSRGETSGDGVTDTQYF. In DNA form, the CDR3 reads TGCGCCAGCAGCCGAGGGGAGACTAGCGGGGATGGGGTCACAGATACGCAGTATTTT.

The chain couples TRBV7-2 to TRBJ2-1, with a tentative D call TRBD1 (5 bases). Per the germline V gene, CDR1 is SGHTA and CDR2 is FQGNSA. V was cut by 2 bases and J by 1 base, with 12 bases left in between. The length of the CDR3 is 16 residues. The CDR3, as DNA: TGTGCCAGCAGCTTACAGGGCGGAGTATCCTACAATGAGCAGTTCTTC. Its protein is CASSLQGGVSYNEQFF.

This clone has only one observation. DNA of the CDR3: TGTGCCAGAGAGCGGGGGGGCCGCAATGAGCAGTTCTTC. It specifies CARERGGRNEQFF. The chain employs TRBV30 and TRBJ2-1; the match to TRBD2 covers 10 bases. The CDR3 sequence is 13 residues long. The germline gives CDR1 GTSNPN, CDR2 SVGIG (reference sequence). Trimming at V came to 8 bases and at J to 6 bases, leaving 7 bases not matched to a gene.

CDR3: CASRSFSQNTEAFF. As DNA, the CDR3 is TGTGCCAGCAGATCGTTTAGTCAAAACACTGAAGCTTTCTTT. The V call is TRBV2, the J call TRBJ1-1; D gene uncertain. V was cut by 6 bases and J by 2 bases, with 13 bases left in between. This CDR3 region has 14 residues. Germline CDR1 SNHLY, CDR2 FYNNEI.

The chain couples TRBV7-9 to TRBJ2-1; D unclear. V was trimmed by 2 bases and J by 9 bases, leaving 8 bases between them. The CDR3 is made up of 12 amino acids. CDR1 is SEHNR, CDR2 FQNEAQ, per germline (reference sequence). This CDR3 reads CASSLSESEQFF. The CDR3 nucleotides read TGTGCCAGCAGCTTAAGTGAGAGTGAGCAGTTCTTC.

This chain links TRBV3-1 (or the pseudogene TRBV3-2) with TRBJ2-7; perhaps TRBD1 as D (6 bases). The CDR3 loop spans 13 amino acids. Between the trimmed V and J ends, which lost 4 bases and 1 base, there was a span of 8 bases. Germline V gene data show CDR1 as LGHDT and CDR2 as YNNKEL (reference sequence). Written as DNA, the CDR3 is TGTGCCAGCAGCCGTGGGACATCCTACGAGCAGTACTTC. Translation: CASSRGTSYEQYF.

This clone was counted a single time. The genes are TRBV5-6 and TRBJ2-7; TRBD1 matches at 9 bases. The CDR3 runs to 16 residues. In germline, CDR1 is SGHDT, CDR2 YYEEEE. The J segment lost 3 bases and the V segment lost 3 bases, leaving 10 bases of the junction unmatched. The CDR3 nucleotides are TGTGCCAGCAGCTCCCGGGACAGGGCGGTCGTCTACGAGCAGTACTTC. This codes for CASSSRDRAVVYEQYF.

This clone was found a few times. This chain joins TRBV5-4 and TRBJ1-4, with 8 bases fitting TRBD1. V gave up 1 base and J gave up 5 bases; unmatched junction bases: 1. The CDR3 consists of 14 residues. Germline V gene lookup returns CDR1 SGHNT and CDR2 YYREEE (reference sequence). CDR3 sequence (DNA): TGTGCCAGCAGCTTGCAGGGGGCCAATGAAAAACTGTTTTTT. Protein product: CASSLQGANEKLFF.

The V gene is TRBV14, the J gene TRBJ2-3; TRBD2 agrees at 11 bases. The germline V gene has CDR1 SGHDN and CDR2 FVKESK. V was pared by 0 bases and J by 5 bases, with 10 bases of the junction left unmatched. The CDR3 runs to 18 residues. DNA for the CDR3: TGTGCCAGCAGCCAAGATCGGGCTAGCGGGGGGCGGAGAGATACGCAGTATTTT. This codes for CASSQDRASGGRRDTQYF.

The CDR3 DNA follows: TGTGCCAGCAGCAACCCGGGCACTGAAGCTTTCTTT. It is translated as CASSNPGTEAFF. This rearrangement joins TRBV25-1 to TRBJ1-1; D is unclear. From germline, CDR1 is MGHDK and CDR2 SYGVNS. The CDR3 has 12 amino acids. The V and J ends lost 6 bases and 4 bases respectively, with 9 bases between them.

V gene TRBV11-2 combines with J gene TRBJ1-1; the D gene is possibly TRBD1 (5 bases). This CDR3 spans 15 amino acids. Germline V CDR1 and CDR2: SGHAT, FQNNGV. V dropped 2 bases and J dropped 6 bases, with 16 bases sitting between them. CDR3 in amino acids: CASSLSLDILAEAFF. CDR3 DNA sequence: TGTGCCAGCAGCTTATCGCTGGACATTCTAGCTGAAGCTTTCTTT.

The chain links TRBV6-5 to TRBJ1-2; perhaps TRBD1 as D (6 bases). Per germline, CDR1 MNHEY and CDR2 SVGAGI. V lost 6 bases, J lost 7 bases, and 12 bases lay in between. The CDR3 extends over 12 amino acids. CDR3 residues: CASRPDRFGYTF. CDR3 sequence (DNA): TGTGCCAGCAGACCTGACAGGTTTGGCTACACCTTC.